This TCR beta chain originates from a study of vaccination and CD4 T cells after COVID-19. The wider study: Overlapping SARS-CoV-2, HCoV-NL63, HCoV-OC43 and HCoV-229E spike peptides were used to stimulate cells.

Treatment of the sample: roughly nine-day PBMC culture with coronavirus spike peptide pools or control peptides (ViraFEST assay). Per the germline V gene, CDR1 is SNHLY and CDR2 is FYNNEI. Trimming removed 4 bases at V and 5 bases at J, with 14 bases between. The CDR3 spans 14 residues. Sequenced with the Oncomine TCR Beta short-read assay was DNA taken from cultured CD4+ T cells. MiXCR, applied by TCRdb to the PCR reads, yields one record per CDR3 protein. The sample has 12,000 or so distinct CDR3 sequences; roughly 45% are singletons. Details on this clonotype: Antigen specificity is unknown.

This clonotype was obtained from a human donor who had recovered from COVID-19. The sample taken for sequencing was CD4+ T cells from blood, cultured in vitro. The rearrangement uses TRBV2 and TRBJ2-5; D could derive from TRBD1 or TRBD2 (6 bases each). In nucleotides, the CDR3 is TGTGCCAGCAGTGGGGAGAGGGGGGATGAGACCCAGTACTTC. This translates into CASSGERGDETQYF.